This T cell receptor beta chain was obtained from a study of blood T cell repertoires in COVID-19. The overall study: COVID-19 samples collected from the United States, Italy and Spain covered acute and convalescent phases. Sample material is recorded as cDNA or gDNA derived from T cells, B-cell-depleted T cells, or PBMCs.

Original processing notes: For nucleated cells, counts were estimated from reference gene primer amplification. The repertoire was sequenced with immunoSEQ multiplex PCR; TCRdb's copy has only in-frame clones and lacks some. That table gives V, J and clone size, and the DNA gave D and trimming. The data show 200,000 to 250,000 clones, around 84% seen once. This CDR3 region has 14 residues. Trimming left V 3 bases short and J 5 bases short, with 13 bases between. CDR1 and CDR2 (germline): MNHEY, SMNVEV (reference sequence). The sample taken for sequencing was peripheral blood. This TCR was sampled from a woman aged 40 to 50 who had recovered from COVID-19. This chain joins TRBV27 and TRBJ2-5; D is undetermined. The CDR3 nucleotides are TGTGCCAGCAGTTTGTTTTGGTCGAGCGAGACCCAGTACTTC. This sequence encodes CASSLFWSSETQYF.